This T cell receptor beta chain was sequenced during a study of T cells in Graves' hyperthyroidism and ophthalmopathy. About the study: Peripheral blood specimens were obtained at initial diagnosis, prior to any treatment.

This clonotype was counted a few times. The CDR3 is made up of 14 amino acids. Germline loops: CDR1 MNHNS, CDR2 SASEGT. V was pared by 5 bases and J by 3 bases, with 11 bases between. Graves' hyperthyroidism without ophthalmopathy progression within 18 months was termed stable. Amplification targeted TCR beta CDR3 regions from RNA transcripts. The TCR CDR3 first-round RT-PCR relied on the HTBI primer set. TCRdb re-derived calls from the multiplex PCR reads in MiXCR, one entry per CDR3 protein. Of approximately 420,000 distinct CDR3 sequences listed, 12% to 15% were seen once; the top ten hold 5.3%. This clonotype was obtained from a woman in her late teens or twenties with Graves' hyperthyroidism. Material: blood. This sequence joins TRBV6-1 and TRBJ1-5; D is perhaps TRBD1 (6 bases). The CDR3 nucleotides read TGTGCCAGCAGTCCCGGACAGAACAATCAGCCCCAGCATTTT. It encodes CASSPGQNNQPQHF.